This T cell receptor (beta chain) is from a study of T-cell reconstitution after alpha-beta-depleted transplantation in children. V gave up 5 bases and J gave up 10 bases, with 14 bases separating them. From germline, CDR1 is SQVTM and CDR2 ANQGSEA. The CDR3 has 11 residues. The library targeted TCRbeta and was prepared with unique molecular identifiers. TCRdb re-called the PCR reads with MiXCR, one entry per CDR3 protein. The sample has about a million distinct CDR3 sequences, 25% to 35% seen once. This TCR derives from a boy under two years old who had a stem cell transplant for SCID, so the T cells may come from the graft donor. The source was PBMCs, mostly from graft donor cells, collected 360 days after TCRalphabeta/CD19-depleted stem cell transplant. This chain uses TRBV29-1 with TRBJ1-1; no clear D. The DNA of the CDR3 is TGCAGCGTTAAGTTCGGGATAGGAGCTTTCTTT. As protein: CSVKFGIGAFF. Looking up the rest from reference TRBV29-1 and TRBJ1-1 gives the full variable domain: SAVISQKPSRDICQRGTSLTIQCQVDSQVTMMFWYRQQPGQSLTLIATANQGSEATYESGFVIDKFPISRPNLTFSTLTVSNMSPEDSSIYLCSVKFGIGAFFGQGTRLTVV.